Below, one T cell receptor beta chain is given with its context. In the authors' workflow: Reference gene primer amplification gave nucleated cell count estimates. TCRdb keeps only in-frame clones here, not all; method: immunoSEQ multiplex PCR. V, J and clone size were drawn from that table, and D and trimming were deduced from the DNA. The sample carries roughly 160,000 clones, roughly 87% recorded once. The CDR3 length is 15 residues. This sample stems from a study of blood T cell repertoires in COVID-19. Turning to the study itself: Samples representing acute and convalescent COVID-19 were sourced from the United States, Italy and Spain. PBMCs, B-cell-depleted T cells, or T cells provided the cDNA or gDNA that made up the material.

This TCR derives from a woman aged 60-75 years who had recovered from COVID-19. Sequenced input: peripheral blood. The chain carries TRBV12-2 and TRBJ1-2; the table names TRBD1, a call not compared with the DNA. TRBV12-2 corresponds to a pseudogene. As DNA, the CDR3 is TGTGCAAGTCGCTCCAGGACAGTAGATAACTATGGCTACACCTTC. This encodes CASRSRTVDNYGYTF.